This TCR beta chain was captured in a study of blood T cell repertoires in COVID-19. Study at large: The United States, Italy and Spain were the sources of the acute and convalescent COVID-19 samples.

Per the authors' pipeline: Using reference gene primer amplification, nucleated cell counts were estimated. Here immunoSEQ multiplex PCR was the method, and the copy in TCRdb shows in-frame clones only, minus some. The D gene and trimming were derived from the DNA, and the V and J assignments and clone size from that table. This table has about 23,000 clones, approximately 80% appearing once. Specimen: peripheral blood. This receptor was taken from an older man with acute or convalescent COVID-19.

This chain's CDR3 is CASSPRTVNTEAFF. The CDR3 DNA follows: TGTGCCAGTAGTCCTCGGACAGTGAACACTGAAGCTTTCTTT. V and J are TRBV19 and TRBJ1-1, with D possibly TRBD1 on 6 matching bases. This CDR3 is 14 amino acids long. Trimming took 5 bases from V and 0 from J, leaving 10 bases between them. Germline V gene data show CDR1 as LNHDA and CDR2 as SQIVND (reference sequence).